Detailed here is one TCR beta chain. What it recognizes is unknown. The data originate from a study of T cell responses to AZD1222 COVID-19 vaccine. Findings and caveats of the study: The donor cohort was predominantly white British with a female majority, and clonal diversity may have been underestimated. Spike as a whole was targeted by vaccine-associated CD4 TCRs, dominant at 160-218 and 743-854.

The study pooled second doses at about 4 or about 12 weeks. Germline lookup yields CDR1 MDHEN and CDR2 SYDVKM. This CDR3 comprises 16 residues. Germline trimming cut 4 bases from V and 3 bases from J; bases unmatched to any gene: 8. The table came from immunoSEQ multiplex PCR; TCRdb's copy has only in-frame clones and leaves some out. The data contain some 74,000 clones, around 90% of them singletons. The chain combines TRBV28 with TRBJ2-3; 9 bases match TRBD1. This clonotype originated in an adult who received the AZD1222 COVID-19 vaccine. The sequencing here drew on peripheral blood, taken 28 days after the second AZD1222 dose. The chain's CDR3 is CASSSWDRASTDTQYF. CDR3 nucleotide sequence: TGTGCCAGCAGTTCATGGGACAGGGCCTCAACAGATACGCAGTATTTT.